This T cell receptor beta chain was captured in a study of T cell changes during pregnancy in multiple sclerosis. Here immunoSEQ multiplex PCR was the method, and the copy in TCRdb shows in-frame clones only, minus some. The profile shows some 39,000 clones, 85% to 95% of them singletons. The source material was PBMCs (not recorded whether the cells were cultured). The TCR originated in a female donor with multiple sclerosis, enrolled in a pregnancy study.

In DNA form, the CDR3 reads TGTGCCAGCAGCATGGGACTAGCCCCCTACGAGCAGTACTTC. Translation gives CASSMGLAPYEQYF. The rearrangement joins TRBV7-2 to TRBJ2-7, with 9 bases fitting TRBD2. CDR3 length equals 14 residues. Germline CDR1 and CDR2: SGHTA and FQGNSA. Trimming cost V 5 bases and J 2 bases; bases outside gene matches: 4.